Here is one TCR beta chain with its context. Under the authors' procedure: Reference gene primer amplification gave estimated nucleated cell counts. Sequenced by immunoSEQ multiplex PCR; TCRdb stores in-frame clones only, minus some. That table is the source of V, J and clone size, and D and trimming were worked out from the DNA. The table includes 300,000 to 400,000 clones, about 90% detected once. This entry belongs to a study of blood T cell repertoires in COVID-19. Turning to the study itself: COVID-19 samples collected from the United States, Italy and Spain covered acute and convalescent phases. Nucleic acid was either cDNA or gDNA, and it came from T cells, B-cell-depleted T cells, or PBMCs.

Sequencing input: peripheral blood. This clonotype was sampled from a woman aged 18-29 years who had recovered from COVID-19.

CDR3 residues: CASSLKPIRQGTEAFF. CDR3 coding DNA: TGTGCCAGCAGCTTAAAGCCAATTCGACAGGGCACTGAAGCTTTCTTT. The gene calls are TRBV7-2 and TRBJ1-1; 7 bases match TRBD1. Trimming removed 2 bases from V and 4 bases from J; junction bases left unmatched: 10. The CDR3 has 16 amino acids. The germline V gene has CDR1 SGHTA and CDR2 FQGNSA.